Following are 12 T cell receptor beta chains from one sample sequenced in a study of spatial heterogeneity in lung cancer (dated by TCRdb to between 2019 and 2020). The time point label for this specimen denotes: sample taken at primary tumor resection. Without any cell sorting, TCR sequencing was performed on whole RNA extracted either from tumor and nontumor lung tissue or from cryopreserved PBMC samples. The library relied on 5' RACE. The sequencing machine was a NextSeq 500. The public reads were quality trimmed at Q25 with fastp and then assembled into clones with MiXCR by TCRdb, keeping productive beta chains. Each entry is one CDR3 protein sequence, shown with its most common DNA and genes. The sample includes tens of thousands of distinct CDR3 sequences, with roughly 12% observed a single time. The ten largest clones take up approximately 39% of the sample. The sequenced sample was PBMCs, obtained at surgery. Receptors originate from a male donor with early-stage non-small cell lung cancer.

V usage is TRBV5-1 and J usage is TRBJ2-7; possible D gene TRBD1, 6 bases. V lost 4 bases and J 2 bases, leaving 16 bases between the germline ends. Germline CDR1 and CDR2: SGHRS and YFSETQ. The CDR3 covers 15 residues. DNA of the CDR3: TGCGCCAGCAGCGTACAGGGTGAAATAACCTACGAGCAGTACTTC. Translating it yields CASSVQGEITYEQYF.

DNA of the CDR3: TGTGCCAGCAGCTCTGAACGCACCGGGGAGCTGTTTTTT. Translating it yields CASSSERTGELFF. The chain uses TRBV7-2 and TRBJ2-2; the D is unclear. CDR3 size: 13 residues. V was cut by 4 bases and J by 4 bases, with 7 bases left in between. Germline CDR1 is SGHTA and CDR2 is FQGNSA.

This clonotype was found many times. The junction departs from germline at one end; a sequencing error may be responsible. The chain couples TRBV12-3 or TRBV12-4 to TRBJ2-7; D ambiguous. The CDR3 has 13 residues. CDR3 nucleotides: TGTGCCAGCAGTTTTTCGATTTCCTCCGAGCAGTACTTC. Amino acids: CASSFSISSEQYF.

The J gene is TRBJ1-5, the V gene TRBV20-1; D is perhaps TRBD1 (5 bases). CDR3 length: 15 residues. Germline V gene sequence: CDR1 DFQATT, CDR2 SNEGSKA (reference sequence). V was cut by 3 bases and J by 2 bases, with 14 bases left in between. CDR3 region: CSASRGRIGNQPQHF. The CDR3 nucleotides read TGCAGTGCTAGTAGGGGCCGCATTGGCAATCAGCCCCAGCATTTT.

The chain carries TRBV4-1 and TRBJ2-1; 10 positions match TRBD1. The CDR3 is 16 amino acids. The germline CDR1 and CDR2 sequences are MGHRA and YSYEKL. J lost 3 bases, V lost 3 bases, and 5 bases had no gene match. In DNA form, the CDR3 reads TGCGCCAGCAGCCAGGGACAGGGGACCCGCTACAATGAGCAGTTCTTC. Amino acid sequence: CASSQGQGTRYNEQFF.

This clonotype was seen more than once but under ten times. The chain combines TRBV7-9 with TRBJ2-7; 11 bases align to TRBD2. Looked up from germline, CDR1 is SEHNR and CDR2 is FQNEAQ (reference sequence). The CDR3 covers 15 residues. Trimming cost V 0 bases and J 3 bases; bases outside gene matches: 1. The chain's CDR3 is CASSLALAGGYEQYF. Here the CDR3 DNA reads TGTGCCAGCAGCTTAGCGCTAGCGGGAGGCTACGAGCAGTACTTC. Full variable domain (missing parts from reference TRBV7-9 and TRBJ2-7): DTGVSQNPRHKITKRGQNVTFRCDPISEHNRLYWYRQTLGQGPEFLTYFQNEAQLEKSRLLSDRFSAERPKGSFSTLEIQRTEQGDSAMYLCASSLALAGGYEQYFGPGTRLTVT.

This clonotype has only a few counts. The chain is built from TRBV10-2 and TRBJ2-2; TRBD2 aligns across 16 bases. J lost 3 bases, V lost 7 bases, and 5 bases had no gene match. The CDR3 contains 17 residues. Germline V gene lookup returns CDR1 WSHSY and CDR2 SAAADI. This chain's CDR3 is CASTGLAGGPDTGELFF. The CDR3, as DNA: TGCGCCAGCACGGGACTAGCGGGAGGGCCGGACACCGGGGAGCTGTTTTTT.

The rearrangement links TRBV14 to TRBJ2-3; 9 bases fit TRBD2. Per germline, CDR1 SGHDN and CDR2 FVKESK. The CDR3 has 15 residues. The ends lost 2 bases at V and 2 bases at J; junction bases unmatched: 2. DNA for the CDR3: TGTGCCAGCAGCCAAATAGCGGGAGACACAGATACGCAGTATTTT. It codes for CASSQIAGDTDTQYF.

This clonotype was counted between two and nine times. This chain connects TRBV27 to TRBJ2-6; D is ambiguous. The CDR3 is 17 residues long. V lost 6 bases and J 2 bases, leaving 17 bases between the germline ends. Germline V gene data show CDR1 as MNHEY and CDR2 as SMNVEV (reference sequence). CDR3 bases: TGTGCCAGCAGGAGCGACTGGGCTGTTCCTGGGGCCAACGTCCTGACTTTC. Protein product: CASRSDWAVPGANVLTF. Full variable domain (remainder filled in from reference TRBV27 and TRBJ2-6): EAQVTQNPRYLITVTGKKLTVTCSQNMNHEYMSWYRQDPGLGLRQIYYSMNVEVTDKGDVPEGYKVSRKEKRNFPLILESPSPNQTSLYFCASRSDWAVPGANVLTFGAGSRLTVL.

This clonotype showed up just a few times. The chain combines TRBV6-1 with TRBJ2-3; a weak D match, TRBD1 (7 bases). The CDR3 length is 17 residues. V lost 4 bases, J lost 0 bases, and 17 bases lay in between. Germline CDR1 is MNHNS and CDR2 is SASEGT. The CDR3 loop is CASSGQGGMISTDTQYF. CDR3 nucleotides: TGTGCCAGCAGTGGACAGGGAGGAATGATTAGCACAGATACGCAGTATTTT.

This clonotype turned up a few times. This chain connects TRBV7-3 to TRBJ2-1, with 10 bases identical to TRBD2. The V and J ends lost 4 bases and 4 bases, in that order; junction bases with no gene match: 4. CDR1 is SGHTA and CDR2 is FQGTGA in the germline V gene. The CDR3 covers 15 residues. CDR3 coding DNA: TGTGCCAGCAGCTCTAGCGGGAGTACGTACAATGAGCAGTTCTTC. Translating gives CASSSSGSTYNEQFF.

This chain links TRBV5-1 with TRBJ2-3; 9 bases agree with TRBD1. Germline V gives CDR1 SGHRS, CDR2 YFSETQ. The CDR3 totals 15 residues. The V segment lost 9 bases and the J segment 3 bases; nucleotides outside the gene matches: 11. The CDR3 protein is CATSKQGARTDTQYF. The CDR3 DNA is TGCGCCACCTCTAAACAGGGGGCTAGGACAGATACGCAGTATTTT. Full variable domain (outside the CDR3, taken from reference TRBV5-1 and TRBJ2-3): KAGVTQTPRYLIKTRGQQVTLSCSPISGHRSVSWYQQTPGQGLQFLFEYFSETQRNKGNFPGRFSGRQFSNSRSEMNVSTLELGDSALYLCATSKQGARTDTQYFGPGTRLTVL.